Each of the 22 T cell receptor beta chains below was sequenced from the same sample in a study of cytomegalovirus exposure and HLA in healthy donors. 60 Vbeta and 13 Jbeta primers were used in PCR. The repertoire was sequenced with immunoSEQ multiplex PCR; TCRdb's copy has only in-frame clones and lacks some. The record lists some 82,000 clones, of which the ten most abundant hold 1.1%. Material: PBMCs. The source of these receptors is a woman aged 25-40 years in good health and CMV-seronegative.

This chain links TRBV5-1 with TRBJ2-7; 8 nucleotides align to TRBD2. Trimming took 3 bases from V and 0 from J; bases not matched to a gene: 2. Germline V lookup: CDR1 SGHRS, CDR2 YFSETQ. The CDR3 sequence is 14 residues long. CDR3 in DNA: TGCGCCAGCAGCTGGCGGGGGGCCTCCTACGAGCAGTACTTC. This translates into CASSWRGASYEQYF.

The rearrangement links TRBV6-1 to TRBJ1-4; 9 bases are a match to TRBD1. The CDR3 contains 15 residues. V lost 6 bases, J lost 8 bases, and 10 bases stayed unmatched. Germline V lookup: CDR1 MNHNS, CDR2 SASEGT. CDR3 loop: CASRPLQGAREKLFF. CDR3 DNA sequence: TGTGCCAGCAGACCTTTACAGGGGGCGCGGGAAAAACTGTTTTTT.

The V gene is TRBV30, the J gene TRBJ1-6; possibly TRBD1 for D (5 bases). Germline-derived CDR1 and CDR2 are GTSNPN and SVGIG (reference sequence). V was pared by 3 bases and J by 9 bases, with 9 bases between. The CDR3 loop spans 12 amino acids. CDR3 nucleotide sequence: TGTGCCTGGAGGGGCAGGGTTTCACCCCTCCACTTT. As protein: CAWRGRVSPLHF.

The DNA for the CDR3 is TGCGCCAGCAGCTTGGGGCCGACAGCGAACACTGAAGCTTTCTTT. This codes for CASSLGPTANTEAFF. The chain recombines TRBV5-1 with TRBJ1-1, with D maybe TRBD1 (5 bases). This CDR3 region has 15 residues. Trimming shortened V by 0 bases and J by 1 base, and 10 bases separated the two germline ends. The germline V gene encodes CDR1 SGHRS and CDR2 YFSETQ.

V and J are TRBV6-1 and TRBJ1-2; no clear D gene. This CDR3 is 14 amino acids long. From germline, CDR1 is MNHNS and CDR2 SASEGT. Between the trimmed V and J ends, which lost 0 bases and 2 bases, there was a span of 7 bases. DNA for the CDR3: TGTGCCAGCAGTGAAGCTGGAGGGAACTATGGCTACACCTTC. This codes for CASSEAGGNYGYTF.

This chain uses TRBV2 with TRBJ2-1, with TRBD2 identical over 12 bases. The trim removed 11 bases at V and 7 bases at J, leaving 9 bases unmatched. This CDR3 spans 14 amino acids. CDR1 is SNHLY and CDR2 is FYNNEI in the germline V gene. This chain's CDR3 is CALVLGLAGNEQFF. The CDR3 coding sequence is TGTGCCCTTGTGCTAGGACTAGCGGGGAATGAGCAGTTCTTC.

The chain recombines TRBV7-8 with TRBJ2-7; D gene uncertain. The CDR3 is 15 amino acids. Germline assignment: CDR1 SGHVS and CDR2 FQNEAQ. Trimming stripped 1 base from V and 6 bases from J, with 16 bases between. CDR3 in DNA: TGTGCCAGCAGCTTAGGTCTAATGGCAAGAGGCGAGCAGTACTTC. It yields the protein CASSLGLMARGEQYF.

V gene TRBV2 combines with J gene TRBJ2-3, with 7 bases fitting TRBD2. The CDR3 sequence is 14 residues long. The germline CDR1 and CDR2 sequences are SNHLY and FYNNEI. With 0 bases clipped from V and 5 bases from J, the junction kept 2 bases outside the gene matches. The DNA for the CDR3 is TGTGCCAGCAGTGAAGCCCCTAGCGGAGATACGCAGTATTTT. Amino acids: CASSEAPSGDTQYF.

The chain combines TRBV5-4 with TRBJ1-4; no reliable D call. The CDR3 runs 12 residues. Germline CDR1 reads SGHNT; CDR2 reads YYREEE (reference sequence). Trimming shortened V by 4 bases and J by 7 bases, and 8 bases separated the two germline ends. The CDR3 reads CASSLSGEKLFF. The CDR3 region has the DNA TGTGCCAGCAGCCTATCAGGTGAAAAACTGTTTTTT.

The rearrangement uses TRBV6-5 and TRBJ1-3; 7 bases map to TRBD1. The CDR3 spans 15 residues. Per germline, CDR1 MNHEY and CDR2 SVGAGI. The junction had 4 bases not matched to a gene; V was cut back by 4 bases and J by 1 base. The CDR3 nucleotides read TGTGCCAGCAGTTCCGACAGGGTATCTGGAAACACCATATATTTT. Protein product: CASSSDRVSGNTIYF.

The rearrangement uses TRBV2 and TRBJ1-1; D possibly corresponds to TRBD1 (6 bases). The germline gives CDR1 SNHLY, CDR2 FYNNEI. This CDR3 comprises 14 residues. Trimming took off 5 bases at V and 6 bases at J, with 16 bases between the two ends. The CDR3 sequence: CASSSQGPKSEAFF. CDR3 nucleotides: TGTGCCAGCAGTTCCCAGGGGCCGAAGTCTGAAGCTTTCTTT.

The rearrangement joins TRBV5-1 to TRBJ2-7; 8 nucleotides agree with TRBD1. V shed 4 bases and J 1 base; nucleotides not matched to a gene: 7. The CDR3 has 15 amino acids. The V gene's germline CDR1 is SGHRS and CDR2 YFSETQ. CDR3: CASSRGQAMSYEQYF. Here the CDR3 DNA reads TGCGCCAGCAGCCGGGGACAGGCGATGTCCTACGAGCAGTACTTC. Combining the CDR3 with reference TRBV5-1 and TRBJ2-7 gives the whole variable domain KAGVTQTPRYLIKTRGQQVTLSCSPISGHRSVSWYQQTPGQGLQFLFEYFSETQRNKGNFPGRFSGRQFSNSRSEMNVSTLELGDSALYLCASSRGQAMSYEQYFGPGTRLTVT.

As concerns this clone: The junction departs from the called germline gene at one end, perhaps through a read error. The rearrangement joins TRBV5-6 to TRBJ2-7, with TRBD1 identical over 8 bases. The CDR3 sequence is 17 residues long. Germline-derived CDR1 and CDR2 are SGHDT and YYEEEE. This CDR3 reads CASSLAGGGTAAYEQYF. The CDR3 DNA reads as TGTGCCAGCAGTTTGGCAGGGGGCGGTACCGCCGCCTACGAGCAGTACTTC.

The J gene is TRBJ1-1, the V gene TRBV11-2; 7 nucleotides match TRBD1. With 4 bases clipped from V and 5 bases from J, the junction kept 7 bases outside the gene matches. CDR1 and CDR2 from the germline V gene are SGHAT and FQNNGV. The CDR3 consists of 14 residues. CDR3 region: CASSWETGLTEAFF. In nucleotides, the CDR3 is TGTGCCAGCAGCTGGGAGACAGGGCTAACTGAAGCTTTCTTT.

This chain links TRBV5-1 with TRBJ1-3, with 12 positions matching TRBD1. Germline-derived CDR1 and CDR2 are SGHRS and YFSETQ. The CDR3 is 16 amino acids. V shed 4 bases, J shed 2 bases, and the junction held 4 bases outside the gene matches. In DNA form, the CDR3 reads TGCGCCAGCAGCCCGGGGGACAGGGGGCCTGGAAACACCATATATTTT. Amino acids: CASSPGDRGPGNTIYF.

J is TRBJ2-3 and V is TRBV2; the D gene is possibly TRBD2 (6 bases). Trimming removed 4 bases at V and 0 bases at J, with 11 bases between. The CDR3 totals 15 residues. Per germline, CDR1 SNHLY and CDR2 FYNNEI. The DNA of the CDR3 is TGTGCCAGCAGTGTAGGCGGGAAAAGCACAGATACGCAGTATTTT. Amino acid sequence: CASSVGGKSTDTQYF.

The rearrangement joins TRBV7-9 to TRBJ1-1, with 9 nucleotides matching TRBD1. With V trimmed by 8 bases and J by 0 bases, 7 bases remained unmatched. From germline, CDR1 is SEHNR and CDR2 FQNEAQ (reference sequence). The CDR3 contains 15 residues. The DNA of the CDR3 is TGTGCCAGCGGGGACAGGGTGGGTATGAACACTGAAGCTTTCTTT. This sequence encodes CASGDRVGMNTEAFF.

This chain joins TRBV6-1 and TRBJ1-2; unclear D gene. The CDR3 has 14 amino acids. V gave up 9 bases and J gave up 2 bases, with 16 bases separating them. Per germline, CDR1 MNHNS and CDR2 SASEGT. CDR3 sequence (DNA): TGTGCCAGTCTTAGCCGGCATCTGAACTATGGCTACACCTTC. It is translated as CASLSRHLNYGYTF.

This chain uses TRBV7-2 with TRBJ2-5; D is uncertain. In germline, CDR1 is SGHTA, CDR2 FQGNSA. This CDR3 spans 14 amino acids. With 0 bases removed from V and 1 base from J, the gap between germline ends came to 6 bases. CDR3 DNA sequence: TGTGCCAGCAGCTTAGCCACGGGCCAAGAGACCCAGTACTTC. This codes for CASSLATGQETQYF. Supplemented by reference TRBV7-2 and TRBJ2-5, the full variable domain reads GAGVSQSPSNKVTEKGKDVELRCDPISGHTALYWYRQSLGQGLEFLIYFQGNSAPDKSGLPSDRFSAERTGGSVSTLTIQRTQQEDSAVYLCASSLATGQETQYFGPGTRLLVL.

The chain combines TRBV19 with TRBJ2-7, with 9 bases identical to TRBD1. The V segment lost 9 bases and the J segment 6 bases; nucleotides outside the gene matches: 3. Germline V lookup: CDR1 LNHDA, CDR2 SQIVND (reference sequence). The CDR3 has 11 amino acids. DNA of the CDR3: TGTGCCAGCGGGACAGGGAGCGAGCAGTACTTC. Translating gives CASGTGSEQYF. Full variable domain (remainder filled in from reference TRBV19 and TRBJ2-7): DGGITQSPKYLFRKEGQNVTLSCEQNLNHDAMYWYRQDPGQGLRLIYYSQIVNDFQKGDIAEGYSVSREKKESFPLTVTSAQKNPTAFYLCASGTGSEQYFGPGTRLTVT.

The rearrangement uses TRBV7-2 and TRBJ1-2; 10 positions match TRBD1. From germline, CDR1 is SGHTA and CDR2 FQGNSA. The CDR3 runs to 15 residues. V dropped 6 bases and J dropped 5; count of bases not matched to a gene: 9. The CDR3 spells CASRETGGVGYGYTF. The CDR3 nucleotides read TGTGCCAGCAGGGAGACAGGGGGCGTTGGGTATGGCTACACCTTC.

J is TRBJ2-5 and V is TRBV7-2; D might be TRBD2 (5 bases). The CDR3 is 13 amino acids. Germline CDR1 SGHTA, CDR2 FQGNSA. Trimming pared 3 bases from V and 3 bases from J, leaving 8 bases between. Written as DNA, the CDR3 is TGTGCCAGCAGCTTTAGCGCGGAAGAGACCCAGTACTTC. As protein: CASSFSAEETQYF. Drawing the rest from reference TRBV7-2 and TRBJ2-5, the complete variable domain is GAGVSQSPSNKVTEKGKDVELRCDPISGHTALYWYRQSLGQGLEFLIYFQGNSAPDKSGLPSDRFSAERTGGSVSTLTIQRTQQEDSAVYLCASSFSAEETQYFGPGTRLLVL.